A single sample is the source of the 2 T cell receptor beta chains below, sequenced in a study of blood T cells in healthy people across ages. PCR was performed a second time for 7 to 11 cycles using a sample-barcoded 5' primer and a J-beta primer mix. TCRdb used MiXCR to reprocess the 5' RACE reads, holding one entry per CDR3 protein. In the table there are fewer than 800,000 distinct CDR3 sequences, 20% to 25% of which are singletons. The sequencing input was blood. Source of these receptors: a man between 65 and 85 years old in good health.

Of note for this clonotype: An end of the junction does not agree with germline; a read error may underlie this. The CDR3 region is CASSQRQNNQPQHF. The CDR3 bases are TGCGCCAGCAGCCAAAGACAGAACAATCAGCCCCAGCATTTT. The chain recombines TRBV5-6 with TRBJ1-5, with D possibly matching TRBD1 (5 bases). This CDR3 contains 14 residues. CDR1 SGHDT and CDR2 YYEEEE come from the germline V gene. Variable domain in full (rest from reference TRBV5-6 and TRBJ1-5): DAGVTQSPTHLIKTRGQQVTLRCSPKSGHDTVSWYQQALGQGPQFIFQYYEEEERQRGNFPDRFSGHQFPNYSSELNVNALLLGDSALYLCASSQRQNNQPQHFGDGTRLSIL.

J is TRBJ2-1 and V is TRBV12-3 or TRBV12-4; 11 bases fit TRBD2. The CDR3 runs 15 residues. V lost 5 bases, J lost 5 bases, and 5 bases stayed unmatched. CDR3 sequence (DNA): TGTGCCAGCAGTCCTTGGGGACTAGCGGACAATGAGCAGTTCTTC. This gives the protein CASSPWGLADNEQFF.